This record covers a single T cell receptor beta chain. The antigen remains unidentified. Using immunoSEQ multiplex PCR, the repertoire was profiled, and TCRdb retains in-frame clones only, with some absent. Here the sample spans some 15,000 clones, roughly four fifths being singletons. This entry is derived from a study of T cells in localized non-small cell lung cancer. General study findings and limits: The study detected a median roughly 56 of the top 100 tumor clones in adjacent lung. Longer overall survival accompanied higher blood T cell density. Measurement of T cell clonality placed uninvolved adjacent lung highest, above the level in tumor.

The specimen was peripheral blood, collected before any cancer treatment. The source is a male donor older than 55 with stage I lung adenocarcinoma.

Written as DNA, the CDR3 is TGTGCCAGCAGCTACTTCGGGACTAGCGGGACTAATGAGCAGTTCTTC. Protein: CASSYFGTSGTNEQFF. This chain links TRBV7-2 with TRBJ2-1; 13 bases align to TRBD2. This CDR3 contains 16 residues. CDR1 SGHTA and CDR2 FQGNSA come from the germline V gene. J was trimmed by 7 bases and V by 4 bases; bases with no gene match: 7.